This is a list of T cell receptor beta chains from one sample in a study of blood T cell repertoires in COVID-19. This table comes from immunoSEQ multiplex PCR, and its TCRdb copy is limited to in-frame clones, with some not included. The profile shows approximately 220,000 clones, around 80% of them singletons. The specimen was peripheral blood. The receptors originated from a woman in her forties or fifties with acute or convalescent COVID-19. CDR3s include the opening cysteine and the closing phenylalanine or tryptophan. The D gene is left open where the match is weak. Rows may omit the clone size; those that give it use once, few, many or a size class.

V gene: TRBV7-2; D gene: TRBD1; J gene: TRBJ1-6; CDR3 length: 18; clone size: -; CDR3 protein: CASSLRDRASSYNSPLHF; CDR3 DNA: TGTGCCAGCAGCCTGCGGGACAGGGCGAGTTCCTATAATTCACCCCTCCACTTT
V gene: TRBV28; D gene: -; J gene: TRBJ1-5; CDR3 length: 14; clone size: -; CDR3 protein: CASSPEGNNQLQHF; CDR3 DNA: TGTGCCAGCAGCCCAGAGGGTAACAATCAGCTCCAGCATTTT
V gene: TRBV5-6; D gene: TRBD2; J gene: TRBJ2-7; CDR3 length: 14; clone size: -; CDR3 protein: CASSLGPSGPGGYF; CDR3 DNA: TGTGCCAGCAGCTTGGGGCCTAGCGGGCCCGGGGGGTACTTC
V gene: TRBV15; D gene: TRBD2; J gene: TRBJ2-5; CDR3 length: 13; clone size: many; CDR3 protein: CATGEREWETQYF; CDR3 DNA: TGTGCCACAGGCGAGCGGGAGTGGGAGACCCAGTACTTC
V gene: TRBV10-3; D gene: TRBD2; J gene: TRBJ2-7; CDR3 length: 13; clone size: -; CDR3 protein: CAILGEGQYEQYF; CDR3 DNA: TGTGCCATCTTGGGGGAGGGCCAGTACGAGCAGTACTTC
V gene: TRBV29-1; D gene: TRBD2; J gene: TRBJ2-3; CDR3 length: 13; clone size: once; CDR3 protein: CSGGLGNTDTQYF; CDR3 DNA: TGCAGCGGTGGACTAGGAAACACAGATACGCAGTATTTT
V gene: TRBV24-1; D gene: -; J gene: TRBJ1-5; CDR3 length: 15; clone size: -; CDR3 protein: CATSDPNHSNQPQHF; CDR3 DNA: TGTGCCACCAGTGATCCTAACCATAGCAATCAGCCCCAGCATTTT
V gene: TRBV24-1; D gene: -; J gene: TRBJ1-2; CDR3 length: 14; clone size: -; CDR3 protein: CATSETGRDYGYTF; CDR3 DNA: TGTGCCACCAGTGAAACAGGGCGGGACTATGGCTACACCTTC
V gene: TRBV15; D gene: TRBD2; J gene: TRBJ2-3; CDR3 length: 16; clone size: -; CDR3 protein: CATSRDRDYLRDTQYF; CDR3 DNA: TGTGCCACCAGCAGAGATCGGGACTACCTGAGGGATACGCAGTATTTT
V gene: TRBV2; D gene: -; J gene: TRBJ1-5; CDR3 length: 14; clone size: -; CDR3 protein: CASSPFLLNQPQHF; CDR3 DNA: TGTGCCAGCAGCCCCTTCCTCCTCAATCAGCCCCAGCATTTT
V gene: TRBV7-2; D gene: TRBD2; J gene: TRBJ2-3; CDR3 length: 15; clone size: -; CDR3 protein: CASSPGLAGSDTQYF; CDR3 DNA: TGTGCCAGCAGCCCAGGACTAGCGGGATCGGATACGCAGTATTTT
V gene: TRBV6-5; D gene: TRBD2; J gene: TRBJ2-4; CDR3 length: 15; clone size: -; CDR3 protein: CASTSNRLAGGGQYF; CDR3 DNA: TGTGCCAGCACTTCCAACCGGCTAGCGGGAGGCGGGCAGTACTTC
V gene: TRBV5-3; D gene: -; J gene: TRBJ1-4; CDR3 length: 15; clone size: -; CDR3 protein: CARRTHREINEKLFF; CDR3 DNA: TGTGCCAGAAGGACACACAGGGAGATTAATGAAAAACTGTTTTTT
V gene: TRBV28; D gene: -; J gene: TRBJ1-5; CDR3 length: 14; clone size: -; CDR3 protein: CASSLGQGGQPQHF; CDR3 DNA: TGTGCCAGCAGTTTAGGGCAGGGAGGACAGCCCCAGCATTTT
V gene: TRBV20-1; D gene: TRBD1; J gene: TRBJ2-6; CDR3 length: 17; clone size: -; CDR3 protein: CSASGNRGRAGANVLTF; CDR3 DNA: TGCAGTGCTAGTGGGAACAGGGGGCGCGCTGGGGCCAACGTCCTGACTTTC
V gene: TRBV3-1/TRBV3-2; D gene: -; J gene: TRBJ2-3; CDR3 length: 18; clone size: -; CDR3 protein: CASRPRWAAVEGADTQYF; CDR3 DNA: TGTGCCAGCAGGCCAAGATGGGCGGCCGTCGAGGGGGCAGATACGCAGTATTTT
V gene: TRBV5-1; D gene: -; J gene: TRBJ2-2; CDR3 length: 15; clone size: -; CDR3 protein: CASSLAGSDTGELFF; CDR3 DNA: TGCGCCAGCAGCTTGGCGGGGTCGGACACCGGGGAGCTGTTTTTT
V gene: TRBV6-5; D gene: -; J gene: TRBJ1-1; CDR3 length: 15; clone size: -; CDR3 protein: CASIRGLGGGTEAFF; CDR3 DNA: TGTGCCAGCATACGGGGATTGGGGGGGGGCACTGAAGCTTTCTTT
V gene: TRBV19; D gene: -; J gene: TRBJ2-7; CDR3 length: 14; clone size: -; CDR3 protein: CASSALGGSYEQYF; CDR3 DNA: TGTGCCAGTAGTGCCCTCGGTGGCTCCTACGAGCAGTACTTC
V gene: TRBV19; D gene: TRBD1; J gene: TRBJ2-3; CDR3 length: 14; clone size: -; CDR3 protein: CASRMTGSTDTQYF; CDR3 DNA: TGTGCCAGTAGGATGACAGGGTCCACAGATACGCAGTATTTT
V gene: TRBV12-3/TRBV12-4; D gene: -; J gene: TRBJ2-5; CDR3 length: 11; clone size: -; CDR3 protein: CASSSRETQYF; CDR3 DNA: TGTGCCAGCAGTTCGAGGGAGACCCAGTACTTC
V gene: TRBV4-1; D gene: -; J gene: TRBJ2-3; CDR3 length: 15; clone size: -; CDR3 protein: CASSQGTTPTDTQYF; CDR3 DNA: TGCGCCAGCAGCCAAGGGACAACACCCACAGATACGCAGTATTTT
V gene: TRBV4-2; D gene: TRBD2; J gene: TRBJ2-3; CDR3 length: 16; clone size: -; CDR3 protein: CASSQARTSGTDTQYF; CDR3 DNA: TGTGCCAGCAGCCAGGCCCGGACTAGCGGCACAGATACGCAGTATTTT
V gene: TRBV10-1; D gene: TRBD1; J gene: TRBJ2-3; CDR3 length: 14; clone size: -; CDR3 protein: CASSGTVQGDTQYF; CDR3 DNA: TGCGCCAGCAGCGGGACAGTCCAAGGGGATACGCAGTATTTT
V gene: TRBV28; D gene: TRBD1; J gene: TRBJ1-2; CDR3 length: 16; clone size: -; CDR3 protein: CASSPFGADRSYGYTF; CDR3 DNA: TGTGCCAGCAGTCCCTTTGGTGCGGACAGGTCCTATGGCTACACCTTC
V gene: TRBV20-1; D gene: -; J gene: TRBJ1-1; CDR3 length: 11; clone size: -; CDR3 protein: CSARAGGQSFF; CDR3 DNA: TGCAGTGCTCGAGCCGGAGGGCAATCTTTCTTT
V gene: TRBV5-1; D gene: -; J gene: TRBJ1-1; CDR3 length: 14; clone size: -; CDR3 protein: CASSLSNGGNEAFF; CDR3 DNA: TGCGCCAGCAGCTTAAGTAACGGGGGGAATGAAGCTTTCTTT
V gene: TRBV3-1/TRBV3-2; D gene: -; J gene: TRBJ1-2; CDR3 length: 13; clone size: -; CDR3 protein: CASSQALGGGYTF; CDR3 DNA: TGTGCCAGCAGCCAAGCGCTCGGGGGTGGCTACACCTTC
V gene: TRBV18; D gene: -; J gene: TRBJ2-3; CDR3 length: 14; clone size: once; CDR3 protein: CASSPNQGGDTQYF; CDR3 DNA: TGTGCCAGCTCCCCGAACCAGGGGGGAGATACGCAGTATTTT
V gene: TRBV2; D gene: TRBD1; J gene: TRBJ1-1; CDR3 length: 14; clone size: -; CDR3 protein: CASSLGQGNTEAFF; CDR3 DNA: TGTGCCAGCAGCCTGGGACAGGGGAACACTGAAGCTTTCTTT
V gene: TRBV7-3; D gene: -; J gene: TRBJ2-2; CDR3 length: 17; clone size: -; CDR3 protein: CASSSRSSGSAAGELFF; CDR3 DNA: TGTGCCAGCAGCTCAAGGTCTTCCGGGAGCGCGGCCGGGGAGCTGTTTTTT
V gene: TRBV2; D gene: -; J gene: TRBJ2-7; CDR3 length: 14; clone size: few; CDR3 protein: CASSGRQAAYEQYF; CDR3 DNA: TGTGCCAGCAGTGGACGGCAGGCCGCCTACGAGCAGTACTTC
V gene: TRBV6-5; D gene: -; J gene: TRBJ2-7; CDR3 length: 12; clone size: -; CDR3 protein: CASGEKVYEQYF; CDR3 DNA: TGTGCCAGCGGGGAGAAGGTATACGAGCAGTACTTC
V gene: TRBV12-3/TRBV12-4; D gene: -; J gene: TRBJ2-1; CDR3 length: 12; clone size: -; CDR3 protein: CASSLAANEQFF; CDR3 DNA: TGTGCCAGCAGTTTAGCAGCCAATGAGCAGTTCTTC
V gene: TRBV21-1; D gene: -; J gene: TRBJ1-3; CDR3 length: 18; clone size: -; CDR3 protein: CAVRNSTIPPSSGNTIYF; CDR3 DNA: TGTGCCGTAAGAAATTCGACTATCCCGCCCAGCTCTGGAAACACCATATATTTT
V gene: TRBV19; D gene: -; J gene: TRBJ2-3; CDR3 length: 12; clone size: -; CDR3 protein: CASRSLTDTQYF; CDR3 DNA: TGTGCCAGTAGGAGCCTCACAGATACGCAGTATTTT
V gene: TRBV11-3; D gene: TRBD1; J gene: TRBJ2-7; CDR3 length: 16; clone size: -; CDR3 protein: CASSLGQGVTSYEQYF; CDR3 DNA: TGTGCCAGCAGCTTAGGACAGGGAGTTACATCCTACGAGCAGTACTTC
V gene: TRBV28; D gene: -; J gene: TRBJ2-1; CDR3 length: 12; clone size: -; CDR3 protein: CASTGNSNEQFF; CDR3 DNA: TGTGCCAGCACAGGGAACTCCAATGAGCAGTTCTTC
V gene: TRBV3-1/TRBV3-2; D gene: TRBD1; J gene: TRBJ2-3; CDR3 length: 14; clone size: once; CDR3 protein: CASSRQGEADTQYF; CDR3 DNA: TGTGCCAGCAGCCGACAGGGGGAGGCAGATACGCAGTATTTT
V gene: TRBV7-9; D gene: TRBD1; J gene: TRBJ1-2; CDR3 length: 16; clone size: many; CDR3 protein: CASSQQAGTGDYGYTF; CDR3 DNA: TGTGCCAGCAGCCAGCAAGCCGGGACAGGGGACTATGGCTACACCTTC
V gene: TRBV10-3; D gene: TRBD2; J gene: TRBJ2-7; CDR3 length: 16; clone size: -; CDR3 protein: CAISERPGLAGAEQYF; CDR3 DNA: TGTGCCATCAGTGAGCGACCGGGACTAGCGGGAGCCGAGCAGTACTTC
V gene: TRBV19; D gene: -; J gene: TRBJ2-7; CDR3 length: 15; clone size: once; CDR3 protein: CASSMAGQLSYEQYF; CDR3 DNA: TGTGCCAGTAGTATGGCTGGACAGCTCTCCTACGAGCAGTACTTC
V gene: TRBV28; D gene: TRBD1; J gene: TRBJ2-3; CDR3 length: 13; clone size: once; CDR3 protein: CASRTGGKDTQYF; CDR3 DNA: TGTGCCAGCAGAACAGGGGGCAAAGATACGCAGTATTTT
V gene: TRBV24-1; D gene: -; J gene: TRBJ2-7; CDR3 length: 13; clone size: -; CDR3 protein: CATSDPGQSEQYF; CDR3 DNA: TGTGCCACCAGTGACCCAGGACAATCCGAGCAGTACTTC
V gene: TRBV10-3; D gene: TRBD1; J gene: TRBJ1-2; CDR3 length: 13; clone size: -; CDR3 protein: CAISTQGDYGYTF; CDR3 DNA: TGTGCCATCAGTACACAGGGGGACTATGGCTACACCTTC
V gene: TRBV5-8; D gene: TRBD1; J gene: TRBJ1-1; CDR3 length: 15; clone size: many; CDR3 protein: CASSRKTGVNTEAFF; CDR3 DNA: TGTGCCAGCAGCCGAAAGACAGGGGTGAACACTGAAGCTTTCTTT
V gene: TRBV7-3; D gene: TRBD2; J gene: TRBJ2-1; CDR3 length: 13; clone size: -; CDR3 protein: CASSDGRAEEQFF; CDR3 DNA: TGTGCCAGCAGCGACGGGAGGGCCGAAGAGCAGTTCTTC
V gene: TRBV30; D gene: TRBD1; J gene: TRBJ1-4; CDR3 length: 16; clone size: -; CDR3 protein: CAGQTGVIPTNEKLFF; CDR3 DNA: TGTGCCGGCCAGACAGGGGTAATACCAACTAATGAAAAACTGTTTTTT
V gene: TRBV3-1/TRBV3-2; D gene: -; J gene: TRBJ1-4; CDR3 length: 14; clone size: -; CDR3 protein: CASALGGSNEKLFF; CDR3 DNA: TGTGCCAGCGCCCTCGGCGGGAGTAATGAAAAACTGTTTTTT
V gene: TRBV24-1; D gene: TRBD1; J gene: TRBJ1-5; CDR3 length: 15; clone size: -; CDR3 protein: CATSGPGQGNQPQHF; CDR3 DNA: TGTGCCACCAGTGGTCCGGGACAGGGGAATCAGCCCCAGCATTTT